This TCR beta chain was identified in a study of tumor-infiltrating lymphocytes in primary liver carcinoma. Across the study: Subjects consisted of male and female patients aged 30 to 69 years. Broader study findings: Among the pair types, tumor region pairs showed more overlap than tumor-adjacent and tumor-blood pairs.

Comments on this clonotype: The antigen remains unidentified. A read error may produce the germline difference seen at one junction end.

Production of TCR beta cDNA used around 460 ng total RNA together with a constant-region primer. The TCR beta library was amplified through three nested multiplex PCR rounds in a modified ARM-PCR procedure. The first two PCR rounds used TRBV1-TRBV30 primers with a Cbeta primer, 9 to 10 cycles each. One entry per CDR3 protein, called by TCRdb with MiXCR from the multiplex PCR reads. The sample contains roughly 22,000 distinct CDR3 sequences, 80% of which appear only once. From around 20-30 mg of unsorted bulk tissue, DNA and RNA were co-extracted together. Sampling of each tumor involved five separate regions. CDR3 length: 12 residues. In germline, CDR1 is MDHEN, CDR2 SYDVKM.

The receptor's source is a woman aged 25 to 39 with primary liver carcinoma and hepatitis B virus infection. The chain recombines TRBV28 with TRBJ2-7; D ambiguous. Sequencing used liver tumor tissue from sampling region 2. The subset was: tumor region T2, inferior pole. CDR3 residues: CVSVGQTYEQYF. CDR3 bases: TGTGTCAGCGTCGGGCAGACCTACGAGCAGTACTTT.